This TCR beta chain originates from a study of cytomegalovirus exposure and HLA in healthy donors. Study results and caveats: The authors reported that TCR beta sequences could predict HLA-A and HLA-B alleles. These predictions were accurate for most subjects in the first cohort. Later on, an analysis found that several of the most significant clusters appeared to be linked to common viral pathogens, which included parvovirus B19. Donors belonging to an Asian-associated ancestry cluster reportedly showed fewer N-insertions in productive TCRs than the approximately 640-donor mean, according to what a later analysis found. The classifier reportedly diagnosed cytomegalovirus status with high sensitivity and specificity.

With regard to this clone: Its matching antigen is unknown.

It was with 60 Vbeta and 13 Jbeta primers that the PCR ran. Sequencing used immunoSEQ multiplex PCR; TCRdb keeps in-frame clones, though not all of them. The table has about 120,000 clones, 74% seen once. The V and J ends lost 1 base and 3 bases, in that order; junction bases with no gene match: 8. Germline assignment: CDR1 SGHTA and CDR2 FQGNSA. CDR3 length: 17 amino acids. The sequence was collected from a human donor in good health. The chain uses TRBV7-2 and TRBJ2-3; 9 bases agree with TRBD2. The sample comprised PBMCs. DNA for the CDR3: TGTGCCAGCAGCTTAGTGGGCGGGGGGGCGAGGACAGATACGCAGTATTTT. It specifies CASSLVGGGARTDTQYF.